This is a list of T cell receptor beta chains from one sample in a study of Ad26.COV2.S vaccination and SARS-CoV-2 variants. The protocol was immunoSEQ multiplex PCR, while the TCRdb copy is restricted to in-frame clones and leaves out a portion. The sample yields about 680,000 clones, roughly nine tenths seen once. Sequencing used peripheral blood, obtained in a trial of Ad26.COV2.S vaccine versus placebo. The receptor set was obtained from a person between 18 and 60 years old who received the Ad26.COV2.S COVID-19 vaccine or a placebo. Both conserved end residues are part of each CDR3. A D gene is named only where the DNA matches it firmly. Size tells how often a clone was seen (once, few, many) or the class of an expanded clone, and some rows leave it out.

J	D	size	V	CDR3	DNA
TRBJ2-1	TRBD2	NA	TRBV4-2	CASSQGNSGGYEQFF	TGTGCCAGCAGCCAAGGGAATAGCGGGGGATATGAGCAGTTCTTC
TRBJ1-6	TRBD1	once	TRBV7-3	CASTSGTGNSPLHF	TGTGCCAGCACCTCCGGGACAGGGAATTCACCCCTCCACTTT
TRBJ1-1	NA	NA	TRBV6-5	CASSYIGKATEAFF	TGTGCCAGCAGTTACATAGGGAAAGCCACTGAAGCTTTCTTT
TRBJ2-3	NA	NA	TRBV19	CASSEIAGADTQYF	TGTGCCAGTAGTGAAATAGCAGGGGCAGATACGCAGTATTTT
TRBJ2-3	TRBD2	NA	TRBV11-2	CASSFGTSEGTDTQYF	TGTGCCAGCAGCTTCGGGACTAGCGAAGGCACAGATACGCAGTATTTT
TRBJ1-6	NA	NA	TRBV2	CASSNRAEFYNSPLHF	TGTGCCAGCAGTAATAGAGCCGAATTTTATAATTCACCCCTCCACTTT
TRBJ2-3	NA	once	TRBV7-8	CASSSFSGTDTQYF	TGTGCCAGCAGCTCGTTCAGCGGCACAGATACGCAGTATTTT
TRBJ2-1	NA	NA	TRBV5-1	CASSLVGNSEQFF	TGCGCCAGCAGCTTGGTGGGTAACAGTGAGCAGTTCTTC
TRBJ2-3	TRBD1	NA	TRBV4-2	CASSQEGQRLDTQYF	TGTGCCAGCAGCCAAGAGGGACAGCGACTGGATACGCAGTATTTT
TRBJ1-3	NA	few	TRBV7-2	CASSQTPVAGNTIYF	TGTGCCAGCAGCCAAACCCCGGTTGCTGGAAACACCATATATTTT
TRBJ1-2	TRBD1	NA	TRBV11-3	CASSTGGEDYGYTF	TGTGCCAGCAGCACAGGGGGCGAGGACTATGGCTACACCTTC